The next 4 T cell receptor beta chains were all read from a single sample in a study of PD-1 blockade in classical Hodgkin lymphoma. As for time point: cycle 4 day 1 (C4D1), after 5 to 7 weeks of nivolumab. Exposure to brentuximab vedotin varied, and each patient had relapsed following autologous stem cell transplantation. Sequenced by immunoSEQ multiplex PCR; TCRdb stores in-frame clones only, minus some. Of about 90,000 clones in the sample, nearly 85% were seen once. The sample was peripheral blood mononuclear cells (PBMCs), taken before the fourth cycle of nivolumab. All receptors derive from a human donor with classical Hodgkin lymphoma.

The chain joins TRBV6-5 to TRBJ2-4; a possible D gene is TRBD2 (6 bases). The germline V and J ends were trimmed by 4 bases and 9 bases, with 13 bases remaining between them. Germline V gene data show CDR1 as MNHEY and CDR2 as SVGAGI. CDR3 size: 13 residues. DNA of the CDR3: TGTGCCAGCAGTTGGGGTGACGGGGGCATTCAGTACTTC. It encodes CASSWGDGGIQYF.

The V gene is TRBV27, the J gene TRBJ1-2; 7 nucleotides align to TRBD1. Trimming took 6 bases from V and 4 from J; bases not matched to a gene: 8. The CDR3 loop spans 14 amino acids. Per germline, CDR1 MNHEY and CDR2 SMNVEV (reference sequence). The chain's CDR3 is CASRLTGRLYGYTF. In DNA form, the CDR3 reads TGTGCCAGCAGGTTGACAGGGAGACTCTATGGCTACACCTTC.

The V call is TRBV19, the J call TRBJ2-2; the D is unclear. V gave up 3 bases and J gave up 6 bases, with 8 bases separating them. Germline loops: CDR1 LNHDA, CDR2 SQIVND (reference sequence). This CDR3 is 13 amino acids long. The CDR3 DNA sequence: TGTGCCAGTAGTATTATGTTGGCCGGGGAGCTGTTTTTT. It yields the protein CASSIMLAGELFF.

The V gene is TRBV7-8, the J gene TRBJ2-7; the D gene could be TRBD1 or TRBD2 (6 bases each). Germline CDR1 and CDR2: SGHVS and FQNEAQ. This CDR3 contains 15 residues. The V gene lost 2 bases and the J gene lost 7 bases, with 18 bases spanning the gap. This CDR3 reads CASSLRGAVPGEQYF. The CDR3 DNA reads TGTGCCAGCAGCTTAAGGGGGGCTGTTCCCGGGGAGCAGTACTTC.